These 19 T cell receptor beta chains were all obtained from the same sample, sequenced in a study of metastatic and nonmetastatic thyroid tumors (dated by TCRdb to 2019 to 2021). No treatment had been received by any patient before thyroid surgery. Library preparation used PCR. The instrument was an Illumina HiSeq 4000. TCRdb redid the processing of the public reads, applying fastp at Q25 and MiXCR, and retained in-frame beta chains. This sample gives about 27,000 clones in total; about 15% of them show up just once. The ten biggest clones cover roughly 14% of the sample. The sequenced sample consisted of blood. The receptors shown here come from a male donor with papillary thyroid cancer or a benign thyroid nodule (not recorded which). Some clones in this sample may be carry-over from other donors' samples.

By proportion, this clone is medium-sized. V gene TRBV20-1 combines with J gene TRBJ2-7; D may be TRBD2 (6 bases). The CDR3 totals 14 residues. Trimming shortened V by 2 bases and J by 2 bases, and 13 bases separated the two germline ends. Germline CDR1 reads DFQATT; CDR2 reads SNEGSKA (reference sequence). The CDR3 nucleotides are TGCAGTGCTAGAAGAACGGAGGGCCCCTACGAGCAGTACTTC. It translates to CSARRTEGPYEQYF.

This clone has at least ten counts. This chain links TRBV15 with TRBJ2-7; D uncertain. Germline CDR1 is LNHNV and CDR2 is YYDKDF (reference sequence). The CDR3 is 14 residues long. Trimming took 3 bases from V and 4 from J, leaving 13 bases between them. The CDR3 loop reads CATSRPGASYEQYF. The CDR3 DNA follows: TGTGCCACCAGCAGGCCAGGTGCGAGTTACGAGCAGTACTTC.

In this sample, this clone turned up many times. The gene calls are TRBV5-4 and TRBJ2-3, with D uncertain. The CDR3 runs to 14 residues. Trimming cost V 2 bases and J 0 bases, with 7 bases left between them. Looked up from germline, CDR1 is SGHNT and CDR2 is YYREEE (reference sequence). This chain's CDR3 is CASSFPVSTDTQYF. CDR3 bases: TGTGCCAGCAGCTTCCCAGTTAGCACAGATACGCAGTATTTT.

This clone came up many times. The genes are TRBV30 and TRBJ1-2; 8 positions agree with TRBD1. V dropped 1 base and J dropped 1; count of bases not matched to a gene: 2. From germline, CDR1 is GTSNPN and CDR2 SVGIG (reference sequence). This CDR3 is 14 amino acids long. CDR3 nucleotides: TGTGCCTGGAGTGACAGGGGGGGTAACTATGGCTACACCTTC. Translating gives CAWSDRGGNYGYTF.

This clone was observed many times. The V gene is TRBV27, the J gene TRBJ1-1; unclear D gene. Germline assignment: CDR1 MNHEY and CDR2 SMNVEV (reference sequence). V dropped 5 bases and J dropped 0 bases, with 13 bases sitting between them. This CDR3 is 15 amino acids long. The CDR3 here is CASSPGRQMNTEAFF. CDR3 sequence (DNA): TGTGCCAGCAGTCCTGGGAGGCAGATGAACACTGAAGCTTTCTTT.

This clone was counted ten times or more. This chain uses TRBV19 with TRBJ2-7; 8 nucleotides align to TRBD1. The CDR3 runs to 13 residues. CDR1 LNHDA and CDR2 SQIVND come from the germline V gene (reference sequence). V shed 4 bases, J shed 3 bases, and the junction held 2 bases outside the gene matches. CDR3 residues: CASSRGQDYEQYF. CDR3 nucleotides: TGTGCCAGTAGTAGGGGACAGGACTACGAGCAGTACTTC.

In its sample, this clone was seen many times. A read error may account for a junction end that differs from germline. The chain links TRBV2 to TRBJ2-5; 9 bases agree with TRBD2. This CDR3 has 15 residues. The V gene's germline CDR1 is SNHLY and CDR2 FYNNEI. The CDR3 loop is CASREGTSRWGTQYF. The CDR3 coding sequence is TGTGCCAGCAGGGAAGGGACTAGCCGGTGGGGGACCCAGTACTTC.

This clone was observed many times. The rearrangement joins TRBV4-1 to TRBJ1-4, with 9 positions matching TRBD1. The CDR3 spans 14 residues. The germline gives CDR1 MGHRA, CDR2 YSYEKL. V was pared by 6 bases and J by 10 bases, with 9 bases of the junction left unmatched. The CDR3 nucleotides read TGCGCCAGCAGACAACCGGGACAGGGCGGAAAACTGTTTTTT. The encoded protein is CASRQPGQGGKLFF.

The sample holds many counts of this clone. V and J are TRBV6-1 and TRBJ2-1; weak D call: TRBD2 (7 bases). Trimming took off 6 bases at V and 7 bases at J, with 13 bases between the two ends. Germline V lookup: CDR1 MNHNS, CDR2 SASEGT. This CDR3 has 13 amino acids. As DNA, the CDR3 is TGTGCCAGCAGAGGGGGGGCGGTGAATGAGCAGTTCTTC. This gives the protein CASRGGAVNEQFF.

This clone was detected many times. A much larger clone sits a single nucleotide away, making a read error possible. The identical CDR3 is also encoded by other nucleotide sequences in the sample. V gene TRBV5-1 combines with J gene TRBJ2-5; 12 nucleotides match TRBD2. The CDR3 is 17 amino acids. The junction had 8 bases not matched to a gene; V was cut back by 0 bases and J by 5 bases. Germline V lookup: CDR1 SGHRS, CDR2 YFSETQ. This CDR3 reads CASSLGLAGGPTETQYF. The CDR3 DNA follows: TGCGCCAGCAGCTTGGGCCTAGCGGGGGGGCCGACCGAGACCCAGTACTTC. Together with reference TRBV5-1 and TRBJ2-5, the CDR3 gives the full variable domain: KAGVTQTPRYLIKTRGQQVTLSCSPISGHRSVSWYQQTPGQGLQFLFEYFSETQRNKGNFPGRFSGRQFSNSRSEMNVSTLELGDSALYLCASSLGLAGGPTETQYFGPGTRLLVL.

Many counts were recorded for this clone. The chain carries TRBV5-1 and TRBJ2-2, with 9 nucleotides matching TRBD2. This CDR3 has 18 amino acids. The junction had 11 bases not matched to a gene; V was cut back by 4 bases and J by 1 base. Germline V gene lookup returns CDR1 SGHRS and CDR2 YFSETQ. CDR3 region: CASSQAGGSLQNTGELFF. CDR3 nucleotide sequence: TGCGCCAGCAGCCAGGCGGGGGGGAGTCTTCAGAACACCGGGGAGCTGTTTTTT. The full variable domain, with the rest looked up from reference TRBV5-1 and TRBJ2-2, is KAGVTQTPRYLIKTRGQQVTLSCSPISGHRSVSWYQQTPGQGLQFLFEYFSETQRNKGNFPGRFSGRQFSNSRSEMNVSTLELGDSALYLCASSQAGGSLQNTGELFFGEGSRLTVL.

This clone was counted ten times or more. This chain connects TRBV18 to TRBJ2-2; D tentatively fits TRBD1 or TRBD2 (5 bases each). The germline V gene has CDR1 KGHSH and CDR2 LQKENI. V gave up 4 bases and J gave up 4 bases, with 19 bases separating them. The CDR3 sequence is 17 residues long. In DNA, the CDR3 is TGTGCCAGCTCACGCCTCGGAGGTGGGGCGGGCACCGGGGAGCTGTTTTTT. Encoded protein: CASSRLGGGAGTGELFF.

In its sample, this clone ranks as medium-sized. The CDR3 sequence: CASSLTGDYTGELFF. The CDR3 DNA is TGTGCCAGCAGCTTGACGGGGGACTACACCGGGGAGCTGTTTTTT. The chain is built from TRBV11-2 and TRBJ2-2; TRBD2 might be the D (6 bases). V shed 3 bases and J shed 3 bases, with 11 bases lying between them. In germline, CDR1 is SGHAT, CDR2 FQNNGV. The CDR3 has 15 amino acids.

This clone was observed at least ten times. This chain joins TRBV27 and TRBJ1-4; D is undetermined. Germline V CDR1 and CDR2: MNHEY, SMNVEV (reference sequence). This CDR3 is 13 amino acids long. With 5 bases removed from V and 7 bases from J, the gap between germline ends came to 11 bases. CDR3 nucleotides: TGTGCCAGCAGTGGTACCTGGAGTGAAAAACTGTTTTTT. Translation gives CASSGTWSEKLFF.

Concerning this clone itself: The junction differs from germline at one of its ends, possibly a read error. The chain employs TRBV6-1 and TRBJ2-7, with 7 bases that match TRBD2. Germline-derived CDR1 and CDR2 are MNHNS and SASEGT. The CDR3 runs to 14 residues. The CDR3 DNA sequence: TGTGCCAGCAGTGGCGCGGCGGGAGTATACGATCAGTACTTT. Translating gives CASSGAAGVYDQYF.

This clone was recorded at least ten times. The genes are TRBV20-1 and TRBJ2-1; D is unresolved. Germline assignment: CDR1 DFQATT and CDR2 SNEGSKA (reference sequence). Trimming took 0 bases from V and 12 from J, leaving 12 bases between them. The CDR3 has 12 amino acids. In nucleotides, the CDR3 is TGCAGTGCTAGAGACCTTGGAGTTCTGCAGTTCTTC. As protein: CSARDLGVLQFF.

This clone has ten or more counts. The chain uses TRBV18 and TRBJ1-1; D remains ambiguous. The CDR3 sequence is 17 residues long. The V end lost 3 bases, the J end lost 0 bases, and 17 bases lay between the germline ends. CDR1 and CDR2 from the germline V gene are KGHSH and LQKENI. The CDR3 is CASSPPGLRVLNTEAFF. CDR3 in DNA: TGTGCCAGCTCACCCCCCGGGTTGAGGGTGCTGAACACTGAAGCTTTCTTT.

This clone rates as medium-sized. The V call is TRBV6-4, the J call TRBJ2-2; the D is unclear. Trimming cost V 3 bases and J 1 base, with 3 bases left between them. Germline V gene data show CDR1 as MRHNA and CDR2 as SNTAGT. This CDR3 region has 13 residues. The CDR3 spells CASSEGNTGELFF. The CDR3 DNA reads TGTGCCAGCAGTGAAGGGAACACCGGGGAGCTGTTTTTT.

This clone was detected only a few times. This chain joins TRBV6-5 and TRBJ2-5; perhaps TRBD1 as D (5 bases). V was cut by 8 bases and J by 1 base, with 17 bases left in between. Germline V gene lookup returns CDR1 MNHEY and CDR2 SVGAGI. This CDR3 has 15 residues. The CDR3 reads CASVLVQVLQETQYF. CDR3 DNA sequence: TGTGCCAGCGTACTCGTACAGGTACTCCAAGAGACCCAGTACTTC.